Listed below are T cell receptor beta chains from one sample, sequenced in a study of regulatory T cells in long-lasting Graves disease. TCRdb reprocessed the multiplex PCR reads with MiXCR, giving one entry per CDR3 protein. The sample gives over 450,000 distinct CDR3 sequences, more than 10% of which show up once; approximately 9.6% is in the top ten. These same data were also listed under a study on T cells in Graves' hyperthyroidism and ophthalmopathy.

The source material was peripheral blood mononuclear cells (PBMCs), sampled at new diagnosis, from a patient treated with antithyroid drugs. These TCRs come from a woman aged 25-40 years with Graves disease. The CDR3 runs from the conserved cysteine through the conserved F or W. Fields, in order: D gene, J gene, V gene, clone size, CDR3 DNA, CDR3 protein. D genes are given only for firm matches. Rows give clone size only sometimes, using once, few, many, or a class for an expanded clone.

D: -; J: TRBJ2-2; V: TRBV7-9; size: many; DNA: TGTGCCAGCAGCTTCGATCGGGGATTCGCCGGGGAGCTGTTTTTT; CDR3: CASSFDRGFAGELFF
D: -; J: TRBJ1-3; V: TRBV2; size: many; DNA: TGTGCCAGCAGTGACTGGTACCACACGGGAAACACCATATATTTT; CDR3: CASSDWYHTGNTIYF
D: -; J: TRBJ2-1; V: TRBV15; size: many; DNA: TGTGCCACCAGCAGTATCCGTGAGCAGTTCTTC; CDR3: CATSSIREQFF
D: TRBD1; J: TRBJ2-7; V: TRBV5-1; size: few; DNA: TGCGCCAGCAGCTGGGGGACAGGGGTTGACGAGCAGTACTTC; CDR3: CASSWGTGVDEQYF
D: -; J: TRBJ2-3; V: TRBV9; size: -; DNA: TGTGCCAGCGGCCCCGCTCCCCGAGGCACAGATACGCAGTATTTT; CDR3: CASGPAPRGTDTQYF
D: TRBD2; J: TRBJ2-3; V: TRBV6-5; size: many; DNA: TGTGCCAGCAGTTTAGCAGCTAGCGGGGCCCCCCCCACAGATACGCAGTATTTT; CDR3: CASSLAASGAPPTDTQYF
D: TRBD1; J: TRBJ2-5; V: TRBV28; size: many; DNA: TGTGCCAGCACTATCCGGGACAGGGGTTCAGAGACCCAGTACTTC; CDR3: CASTIRDRGSETQYF
D: TRBD1; J: TRBJ2-1; V: TRBV19; size: few; DNA: TGTGCCAGTAGTATATTGACAGGGAGCTCCTACAATGAGCAGTTCTTC; CDR3: CASSILTGSSYNEQFF
D: -; J: TRBJ2-7; V: TRBV12-3/TRBV12-4; size: many; DNA: TGTGCCAGCAGTCGGAGGCAGGGGCTCTACGAGCAGTACTTC; CDR3: CASSRRQGLYEQYF
D: -; J: TRBJ1-1; V: TRBV7-8; size: many; DNA: TGTGCCAGCAGCTCCACATATGAAGCTTTCTTT; CDR3: CASSSTYEAFF
D: -; J: TRBJ1-5; V: TRBV6-5; size: -; DNA: TGTGCCAGCAGTTACTCGAGAGCGGGGTGGCCCCAGCATTTT; CDR3: CASSYSRAGWPQHF
D: -; J: TRBJ2-3; V: TRBV30; size: many; DNA: TGTGCCTGGAGTGTACCTAGGACTCCCCGCACAGATACGCAGTATTTT; CDR3: CAWSVPRTPRTDTQYF
D: -; J: TRBJ1-2; V: TRBV5-1; size: few; DNA: TGCGCCAGCAGCTTGGGGCACCGGAACTATGGCTACACCTTC; CDR3: CASSLGHRNYGYTF
D: TRBD1; J: TRBJ1-2; V: TRBV9; size: -; DNA: TGTGCCAGCAGCCCCTGGGACAGGGAGACAAACTATGGCTACACCTTC; CDR3: CASSPWDRETNYGYTF
D: -; J: TRBJ1-5; V: TRBV7-2; size: -; DNA: TGTGCCAGCAGCTTAGGCACCGGGGCAGGAGGTCAGCCCCAGCATTTT; CDR3: CASSLGTGAGGQPQHF
D: TRBD1; J: TRBJ1-6; V: TRBV5-4; size: many; DNA: TGTGCCAGCAGCCCGGGACAGGGAGTTTCACCCCTCCACTTT; CDR3: CASSPGQGVSPLHF
D: -; J: TRBJ2-5; V: TRBV10-3; size: many; DNA: TGTGCCATCAGTTCGACCCAAGAGACCCAGTACTTC; CDR3: CAISSTQETQYF
D: -; J: TRBJ1-3; V: TRBV18; size: -; DNA: TGTGCCAGCTCACCACGGATTACCTCTAGCTCTGGAAACACCATATATTTT; CDR3: CASSPRITSSSGNTIYF
D: -; J: TRBJ1-1; V: TRBV30; size: -; DNA: TGTGCCTGGAGCCTAGGTTTGGAGGCTTTCTTT; CDR3: CAWSLGLEAFF
D: -; J: TRBJ2-1; V: TRBV19; size: -; DNA: TGTGCCAGTAGTCCGGGCAGGGGAATGAATGAGCAGTTCTTC; CDR3: CASSPGRGMNEQFF
D: -; J: TRBJ1-1; V: TRBV7-3; size: many; DNA: TGTGCCAGCAGCTTAACTCGCGAGACTGAAGCTTTCTTT; CDR3: CASSLTRETEAFF
D: -; J: TRBJ1-1; V: TRBV14; size: many; DNA: TGTGCCAGCAGCCAATATGATGGCACTGAAGCTTTCTTT; CDR3: CASSQYDGTEAFF
D: -; J: TRBJ1-4; V: TRBV27; size: many; DNA: TGTGCCAGCAGTTCGACATATTTCACTGATGAAAAACTGTTTTTT; CDR3: CASSSTYFTDEKLFF
D: -; J: TRBJ2-1; V: TRBV24-1; size: -; DNA: TGTGCCACCAGTGATAGGCGCGATGAGCAGTTCTTC; CDR3: CATSDRRDEQFF
D: -; J: TRBJ2-7; V: TRBV4-3; size: -; DNA: TGCGCCAGCAGCCAAGATGGGACGCCAAACTACGAGCAGTACTTC; CDR3: CASSQDGTPNYEQYF
D: -; J: TRBJ1-2; V: TRBV15; size: many; DNA: TGTGCCACCAGCAGAGGAGGACAGAACTATGGCTACACCTTC; CDR3: CATSRGGQNYGYTF
D: -; J: TRBJ2-1; V: TRBV6-1; size: many; DNA: TGTGCCAGCAGGGCAGACAGGAGCTTCGCCAATGAGCAGTTCTTC; CDR3: CASRADRSFANEQFF
D: TRBD2; J: TRBJ2-3; V: TRBV28; size: many; DNA: TGTGCCAGCAGTTTAGCGGGAGGGCCTGGCACAGATACGCAGTATTTT; CDR3: CASSLAGGPGTDTQYF
D: -; J: TRBJ1-4; V: TRBV2; size: many; DNA: TGTGCCAGCAGTGAAATCGAACAGGTTGCTGAAAAACTGTTTTTT; CDR3: CASSEIEQVAEKLFF
D: -; J: TRBJ2-7; V: TRBV7-9; size: many; DNA: TGTGCCAGCAGCTGGACGGCGAGGGGCCACGAGCAGTACTTC; CDR3: CASSWTARGHEQYF
D: TRBD2; J: TRBJ2-1; V: TRBV28; size: many; DNA: TGTGCCAGCAGTCCGGGACTAGCGGGGTATGAGCAGTTCTTC; CDR3: CASSPGLAGYEQFF
D: -; J: TRBJ2-2; V: TRBV12-3/TRBV12-4; size: many; DNA: TGTGCCAGCAGTCCCGGACGGGAGAACACCGGGGAGCTGTTTTTT; CDR3: CASSPGRENTGELFF
D: TRBD1; J: TRBJ1-2; V: TRBV6-1; size: many; DNA: TGTGCCAGCAGAGACCCAAGACAGGCCCGGGACAGGGCGAAATGGGCATACGGCTACACCTTC; CDR3: CASRDPRQARDRAKWAYGYTF
D: TRBD2; J: TRBJ2-2; V: TRBV11-2; size: many; DNA: TGTGCCAGCAGCTTCGGGACTAGCGGGAGCCGGCACGTGGAGCTGTTTTTT; CDR3: CASSFGTSGSRHVELFF
D: -; J: TRBJ1-2; V: TRBV7-8; size: many; DNA: TGTGCCAGCAGCGGGGCAGGGGCCGTCTATGGCTACACCTTC; CDR3: CASSGAGAVYGYTF
D: -; J: TRBJ2-1; V: TRBV7-3; size: many; DNA: TGTGCCAGCAGCTTAAGTGCACCAGCCTCCAATGAGCAGTTCTTC; CDR3: CASSLSAPASNEQFF
D: -; J: TRBJ2-1; V: TRBV7-9; size: many; DNA: TGTGCCAGCAGCTTATTGGGCCCCAAGAATGAGCAGTTCTTC; CDR3: CASSLLGPKNEQFF
D: -; J: TRBJ2-6; V: TRBV20-1; size: -; DNA: TGCAGTGCTTACACGGGACGCTCTGGGGCCAACGTCCTGACTTTC; CDR3: CSAYTGRSGANVLTF